This TCR beta chain originates from a study of blood T cell repertoires in COVID-19. Trimming stripped 3 bases from V and 5 bases from J, with 9 bases between. This CDR3 region has 12 residues. Looked up from germline, CDR1 is SGHRS and CDR2 is YFSETQ. The method was immunoSEQ multiplex PCR; TCRdb's version includes in-frame clones alone and lacks a portion of them. The sample consists of about 430,000 clones, more than 80% of them appearing once. This receptor was obtained from a young man who had recovered from COVID-19. Material for sequencing was PBMCs or T cells enriched from blood (not recorded which). The V gene is TRBV5-1, the J gene TRBJ2-7, with a weak D call TRBD1 (5 bases). The CDR3 spells CASSSGFDEQYF. CDR3 coding DNA: TGCGCCAGCAGCTCAGGGTTCGACGAGCAGTACTTC.